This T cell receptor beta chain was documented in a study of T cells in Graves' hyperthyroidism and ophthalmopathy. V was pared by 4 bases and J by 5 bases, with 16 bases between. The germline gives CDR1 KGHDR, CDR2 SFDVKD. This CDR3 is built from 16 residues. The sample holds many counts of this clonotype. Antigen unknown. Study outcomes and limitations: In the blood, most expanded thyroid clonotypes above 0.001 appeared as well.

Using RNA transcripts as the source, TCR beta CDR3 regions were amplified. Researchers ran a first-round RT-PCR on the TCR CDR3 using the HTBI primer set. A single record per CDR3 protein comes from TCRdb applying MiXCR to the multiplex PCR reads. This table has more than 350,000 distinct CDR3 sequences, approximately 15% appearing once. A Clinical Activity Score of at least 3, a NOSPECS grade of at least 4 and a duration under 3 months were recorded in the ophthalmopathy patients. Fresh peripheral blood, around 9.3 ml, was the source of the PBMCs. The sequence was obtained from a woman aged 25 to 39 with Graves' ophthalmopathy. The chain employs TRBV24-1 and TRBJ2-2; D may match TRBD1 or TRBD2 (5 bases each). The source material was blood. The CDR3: CATSDAGTRGTGELFF. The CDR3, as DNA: TGTGCCACCAGTGACGCCGGGACCCGAGGAACCGGGGAGCTGTTTTTT.